This TCR beta chain was identified in a study of T-cell reconstitution after alpha-beta-depleted transplantation in children. Study-level points and caveats: Where some patients showed high TCRbeta diversity at day 60, it came from recipient T cells and thymic progenitors that had survived. T-cell numbers and diversity one year post-transplant derived largely from freshly generated T cells. Alpha-beta T cells about two months after transplant reportedly derived from several hundred expanded graft clones.

The CDR3 totals 13 residues. The germline V gene has CDR1 SGHNT and CDR2 YYREEE (reference sequence). With 3 bases removed from V and 7 bases from J, the gap between germline ends came to 11 bases. Unique molecular identifiers featured in how the TCRbeta library was prepared. TCRdb fed the PCR reads into MiXCR, producing one record per CDR3 protein. The sample holds about 350,000 distinct CDR3 sequences; 15% to 20% are singletons and the top ten take about 41%. This clonotype was seen ten or more times. What it recognizes is unknown. Material: PBMCs, mostly from graft donor cells, obtained 360 days after TCRalphabeta/CD19-depleted stem cell transplant. The chain employs TRBV5-4 and TRBJ2-1; tentatively, D is TRBD1 (6 bases). The source is a male patient aged 2-9 years who had a stem cell transplant for acute lymphoblastic leukemia, so the T cells may come from the graft donor. CDR3 sequence: CASSSTGPNEQFF. For the CDR3, the DNA is TGTGCCAGCAGCTCGACAGGTCCTAATGAGCAGTTCTTC.